A single sample gave rise to the 11 T cell receptor beta chains below, sequenced in a study of shared clonotypes between healthy human individuals. Assay: immunoSEQ multiplex PCR; the TCRdb copy retains only in-frame clones and omits some. The sample includes 2 million to 3 million clones, 93% of them seen just once. Input material: naive CD4+ T cells from PBMCs. Regarding subset: CD45RA+ positively selected. The receptor source for this set is a man between 18 and 29 years old in good health. Some clones in this sample may be carry-over from other donors' samples.

The genes are TRBV4-1 and TRBJ2-7; 11 bases map to TRBD1. Germline V CDR1 and CDR2: MGHRA, YSYEKL. This CDR3 comprises 15 residues. Germline trimming cut 4 bases from V and 3 bases from J; bases unmatched to any gene: 5. This chain's CDR3 is CASSRPGQGVYEQYF. For the CDR3, the DNA is TGCGCCAGCAGCCGACCGGGACAGGGGGTCTACGAGCAGTACTTC.

V and J are TRBV2 and TRBJ2-2; D possibly corresponds to TRBD2 (5 bases). This CDR3 is 15 amino acids long. V was pared by 6 bases and J by 5 bases, with 16 bases between. CDR1 SNHLY and CDR2 FYNNEI come from the germline V gene. The CDR3 here is CASSRAPAGTGELFF. CDR3 coding DNA: TGTGCCAGCAGCCGGGCCCCGGCGGGTACCGGGGAGCTGTTTTTT.

The chain carries TRBV12-5 and TRBJ1-5; no firm D call. The CDR3 runs 12 residues. Germline CDR1 LGHNT, CDR2 FRNRAP. The V end was cut by 5 bases, the J end by 7 bases, with 9 bases between. CDR3 loop: CASGVPGQPQHF. The CDR3 nucleotides are TGTGCTAGTGGTGTCCCGGGCCAGCCCCAGCATTTT.

The chain uses TRBV5-1 and TRBJ1-2; D uncertain. Germline CDR1 reads SGHRS; CDR2 reads YFSETQ. The V end lost 0 bases, the J end lost 7 bases, and 16 bases lay between the germline ends. The CDR3 is made up of 15 amino acids. The CDR3 region is CASSLGGPSGLGYTF. CDR3 DNA sequence: TGCGCCAGCAGCTTGGGCGGTCCCAGCGGCCTTGGCTACACCTTC. Filled out from reference TRBV5-1 and TRBJ1-2, the complete variable domain reads KAGVTQTPRYLIKTRGQQVTLSCSPISGHRSVSWYQQTPGQGLQFLFEYFSETQRNKGNFPGRFSGRQFSNSRSEMNVSTLELGDSALYLCASSLGGPSGLGYTFGSGTRLTVV.

This chain links TRBV19 with TRBJ1-3, with TRBD1 matching 10 bases. Trimming cost V 6 bases and J 3 bases; bases outside gene matches: 8. This CDR3 spans 16 amino acids. Germline CDR1 LNHDA, CDR2 SQIVND (reference sequence). CDR3 region: CASRRQGADNGNTIYF. For the CDR3, the DNA is TGTGCCAGTAGAAGACAGGGGGCAGATAATGGAAACACCATATATTTT.

This clone was found once. The sample holds other DNA sequences that translate to the same CDR3. The chain links TRBV5-4 to TRBJ1-3; tentative D call: TRBD1 (6 bases). This CDR3 is 15 amino acids long. Germline lookup yields CDR1 SGHNT and CDR2 YYREEE (reference sequence). Deletions cut 0 bases from V and 4 bases from J, with 11 bases between. Written as DNA, the CDR3 is TGTGCCAGCAGCTTGGGGGGGGCGACAGGAAACACCATATATTTT. This translates into CASSLGGATGNTIYF.

The CDR3 nucleotides are TGTGCCAGCAGTTTAGTAGCGGGATACGGTCAAGAGACCCAGTACTTC. This gives the protein CASSLVAGYGQETQYF. The chain joins TRBV27 to TRBJ2-5; TRBD2 agrees at 8 bases. The CDR3 contains 16 residues. Germline V gene data show CDR1 as MNHEY and CDR2 as SMNVEV (reference sequence). V trimming: 2 bases; J trimming: 2 bases; junction bases outside the gene matches: 7.

This sequence joins TRBV18 and TRBJ2-1, with D perhaps TRBD1 (5 bases). The CDR3 consists of 15 residues. Trimming cost V 6 bases and J 3 bases, with 15 bases left between them. Germline CDR1 is KGHSH and CDR2 is LQKENI. The CDR3 spells CASSSLGADYNEQFF. The CDR3, as DNA: TGTGCCAGCTCCTCCCTTGGGGCAGACTACAATGAGCAGTTCTTC. The entire variable domain, with the rest obtained from reference TRBV18 and TRBJ2-1, is as follows: NAGVMQNPRHLVRRRGQEARLRCSPMKGHSHVYWYRQLPEEGLKFMVYLQKENIIDESGMPKERFSAEFPKEGPSILRIQQVVRGDSAAYFCASSSLGADYNEQFFGPGTRLTVL.

V usage is TRBV5-1 and J usage is TRBJ1-3, with D perhaps TRBD1 (5 bases). This CDR3 has 14 residues. Trimming pared 3 bases from V and 3 bases from J, leaving 10 bases between. Germline V CDR1 and CDR2: SGHRS, YFSETQ. CDR3 sequence: CASSSGGVGNTIYF. The CDR3 DNA is TGCGCCAGCAGCTCCGGGGGGGTTGGAAACACCATATATTTT.

This rearrangement joins TRBV9 to TRBJ1-3; D is uncertain. Germline V gene lookup returns CDR1 SGDLS and CDR2 YYNGEE. This CDR3 spans 15 amino acids. The germline V and J ends were trimmed by 0 bases and 0 bases, with 7 bases remaining between them. The DNA for the CDR3 is TGTGCCAGCAGCGTAGGCAGGCTCTCTGGAAACACCATATATTTT. It is translated as CASSVGRLSGNTIYF.

The chain uses TRBV19 and TRBJ1-1, with unresolved D. CDR1 is LNHDA, CDR2 SQIVND, per germline (reference sequence). This CDR3 has 15 residues. V was clipped by 6 bases and J by 1 base, with 15 bases between them. CDR3 DNA sequence: TGTGCCAGTAGCCCCCTTGCCGATGCGAACACTGAAGCTTTCTTT. Protein sequence: CASSPLADANTEAFF.